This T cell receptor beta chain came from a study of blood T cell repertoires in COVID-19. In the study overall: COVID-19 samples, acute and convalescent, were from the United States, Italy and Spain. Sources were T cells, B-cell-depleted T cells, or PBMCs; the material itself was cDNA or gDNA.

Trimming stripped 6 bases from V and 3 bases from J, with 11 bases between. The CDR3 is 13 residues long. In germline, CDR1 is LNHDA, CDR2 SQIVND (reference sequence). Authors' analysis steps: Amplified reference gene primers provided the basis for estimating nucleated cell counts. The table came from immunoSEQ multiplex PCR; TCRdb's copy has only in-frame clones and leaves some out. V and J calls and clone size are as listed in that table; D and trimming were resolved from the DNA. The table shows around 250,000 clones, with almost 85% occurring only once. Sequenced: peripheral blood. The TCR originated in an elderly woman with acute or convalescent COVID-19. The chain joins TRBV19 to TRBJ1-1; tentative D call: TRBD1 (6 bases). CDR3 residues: CASSLYRDTEAFF. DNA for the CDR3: TGTGCCAGTAGCCTTTACAGGGACACTGAAGCTTTCTTT.